This paragraph covers one TCR beta chain sequence. This sample stems from a study of blood T cells in healthy people across ages. A second PCR of roughly 7 to 11 cycles used a sample-barcoded 5' primer and a J-beta primer mix. MiXCR was run by TCRdb on the 5' RACE reads, yielding one entry per CDR3 protein. The sample contains more than 900,000 distinct CDR3 sequences, almost 30% of which appear only once. The germline CDR1 and CDR2 sequences are KGHSH and LQKENI. This CDR3 has 15 residues. Deletions cut 3 bases from V and 3 bases from J, with 14 bases between. This sample also belongs to another study, concerning T cells of mothers and their children. In that study: Healthy Caucasian mothers, a few in number, and their six children were the donors.

This sequence joins TRBV18 and TRBJ1-2; D is unclear. The material sequenced was blood. This TCR derives from a woman in her 40s in good health. The chain's CDR3 is CASSPTGWIDYGYTF. CDR3 bases: TGTGCCAGCTCACCCACCGGGTGGATTGACTATGGCTACACCTTC.